This TCR beta chain is drawn from a study of blood T cell repertoires in COVID-19. Background on the study: COVID-19 samples collected from the United States, Italy and Spain covered acute and convalescent phases.

Profiled with immunoSEQ multiplex PCR; TCRdb holds only in-frame clones, not every one. The sample lists some 150,000 clones; almost 80% were seen once. Germline assignment: CDR1 SGHVS and CDR2 FQNEAQ. The CDR3 length is 15 residues. V trimming: 2 bases; J trimming: 6 bases; junction bases outside the gene matches: 6. The sample taken for sequencing was PBMCs or T cells enriched from blood (not recorded which). The V and J genes are TRBV7-8 and TRBJ1-5, with 8 nucleotides matching TRBD1. This TCR derives from a woman aged 45-59 years who had recovered from COVID-19. The CDR3 coding sequence is TGTGCCAGCAGCTTAAGTCGGACAGGGCGTCAGCCCCAGCATTTT. Translated: CASSLSRTGRQPQHF. The full variable domain, rest sourced from reference TRBV7-8 and TRBJ1-5, is GAGVSQSPRYKVAKRGQDVALRCDPISGHVSLFWYQQALGQGPEFLTYFQNEAQLDKSGLPSDRFFAERPEGSVSTLKIQRTQQEDSAVYLCASSLSRTGRQPQHFGDGTRLSIL.